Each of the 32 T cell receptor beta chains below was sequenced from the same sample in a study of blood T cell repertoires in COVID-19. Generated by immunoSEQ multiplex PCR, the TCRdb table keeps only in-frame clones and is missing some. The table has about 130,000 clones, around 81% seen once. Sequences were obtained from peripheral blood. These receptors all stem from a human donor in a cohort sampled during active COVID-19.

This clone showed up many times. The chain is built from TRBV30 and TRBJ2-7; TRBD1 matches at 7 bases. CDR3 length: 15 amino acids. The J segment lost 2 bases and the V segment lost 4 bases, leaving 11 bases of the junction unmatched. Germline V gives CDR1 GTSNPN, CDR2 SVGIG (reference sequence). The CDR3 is CAWTRLRTGPYEQYF. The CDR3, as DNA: TGTGCCTGGACCCGCCTCCGGACAGGTCCCTACGAGCAGTACTTC.

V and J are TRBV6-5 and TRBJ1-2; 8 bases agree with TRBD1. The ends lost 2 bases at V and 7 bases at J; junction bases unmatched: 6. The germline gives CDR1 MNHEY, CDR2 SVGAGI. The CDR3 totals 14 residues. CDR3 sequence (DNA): TGTGCCAGCAGTTACATGCAGGGGGCGCGTGGCTACACCTTC. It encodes CASSYMQGARGYTF.

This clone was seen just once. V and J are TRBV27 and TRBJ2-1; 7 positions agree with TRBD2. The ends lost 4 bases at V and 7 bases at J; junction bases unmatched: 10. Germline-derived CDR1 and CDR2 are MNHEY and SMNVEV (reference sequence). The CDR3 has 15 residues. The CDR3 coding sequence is TGTGCCAGCAGTTCTCCGGGCGGGAGATTTAATGAGCAGTTCTTC. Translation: CASSSPGGRFNEQFF.

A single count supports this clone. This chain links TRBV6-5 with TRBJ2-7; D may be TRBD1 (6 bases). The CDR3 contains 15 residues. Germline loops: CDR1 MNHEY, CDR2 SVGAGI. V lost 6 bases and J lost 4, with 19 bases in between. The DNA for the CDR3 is TGTGCCAGCAGCACCTCGCAGGGGTACCCTTACGAGCAGTACTTC. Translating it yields CASSTSQGYPYEQYF.

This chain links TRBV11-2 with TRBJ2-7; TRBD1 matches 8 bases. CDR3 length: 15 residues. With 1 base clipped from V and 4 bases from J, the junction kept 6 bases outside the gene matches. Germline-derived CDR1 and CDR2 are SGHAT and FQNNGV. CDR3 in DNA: TGTGCCAGCAGCTTAGGTGGACAGGGTGGTTACGAGCAGTACTTC. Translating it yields CASSLGGQGGYEQYF.

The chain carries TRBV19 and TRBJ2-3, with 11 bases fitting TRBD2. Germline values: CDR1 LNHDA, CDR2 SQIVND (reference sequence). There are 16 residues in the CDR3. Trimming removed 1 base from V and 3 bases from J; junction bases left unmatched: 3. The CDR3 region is CASSIGIAGGTDTQYF. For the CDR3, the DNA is TGTGCCAGTAGTATAGGAATAGCGGGGGGGACAGATACGCAGTATTTT.

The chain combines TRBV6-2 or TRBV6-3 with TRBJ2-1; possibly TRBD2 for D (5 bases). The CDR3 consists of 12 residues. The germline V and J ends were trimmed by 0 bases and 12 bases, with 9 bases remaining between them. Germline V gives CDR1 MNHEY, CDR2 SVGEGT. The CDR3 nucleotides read TGTGCCAGCAGTTACTCGGCCCGGGGGCAGTTCTTC. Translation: CASSYSARGQFF.

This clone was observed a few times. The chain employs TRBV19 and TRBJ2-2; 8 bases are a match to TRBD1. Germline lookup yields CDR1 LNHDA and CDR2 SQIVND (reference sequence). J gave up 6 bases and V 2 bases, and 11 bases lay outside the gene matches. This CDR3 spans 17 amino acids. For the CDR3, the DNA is TGTGCCAGTAGTATACGCAGGGCAGGGGGCACTCCCGGGGAGCTGTTTTTT. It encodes CASSIRRAGGTPGELFF.

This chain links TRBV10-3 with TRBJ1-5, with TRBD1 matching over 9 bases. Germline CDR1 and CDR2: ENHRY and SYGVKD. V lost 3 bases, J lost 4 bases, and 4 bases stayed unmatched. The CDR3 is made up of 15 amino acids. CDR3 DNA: TGTGCCATCAGTGATGGGACAGGGTGGAATCAGCCCCAGCATTTT. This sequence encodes CAISDGTGWNQPQHF.

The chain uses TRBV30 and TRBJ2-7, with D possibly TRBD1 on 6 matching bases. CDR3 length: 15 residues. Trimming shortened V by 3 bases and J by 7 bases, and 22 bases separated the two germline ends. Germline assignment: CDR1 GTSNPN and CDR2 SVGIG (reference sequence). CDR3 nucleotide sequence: TGTGCCTGGAGCGGAGGTGGGGCAGGGGTGCGGGAGCAGTACTTC. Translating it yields CAWSGGGAGVREQYF.

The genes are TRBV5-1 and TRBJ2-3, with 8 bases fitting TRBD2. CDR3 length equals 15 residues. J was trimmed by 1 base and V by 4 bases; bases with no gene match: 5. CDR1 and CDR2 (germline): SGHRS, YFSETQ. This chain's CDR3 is CASSPPGGGTDTQYF. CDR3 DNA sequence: TGCGCCAGCAGCCCCCCGGGGGGGGGCACAGATACGCAGTATTTT.

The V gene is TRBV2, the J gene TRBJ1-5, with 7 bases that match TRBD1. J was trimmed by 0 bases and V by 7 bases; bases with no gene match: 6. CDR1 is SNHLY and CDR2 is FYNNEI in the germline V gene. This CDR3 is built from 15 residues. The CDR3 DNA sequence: TGTGCCAGCAACCTGGGACAGTATAGCAATCAGCCCCAGCATTTT. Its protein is CASNLGQYSNQPQHF.

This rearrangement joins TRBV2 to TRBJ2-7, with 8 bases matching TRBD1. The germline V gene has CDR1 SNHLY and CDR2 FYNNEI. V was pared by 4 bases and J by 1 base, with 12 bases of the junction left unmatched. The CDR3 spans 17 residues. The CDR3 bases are TGTGCCAGCAGTGGGAGCTTTCTTAGGACAGGGTCCTACGAGCAGTACTTC. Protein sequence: CASSGSFLRTGSYEQYF. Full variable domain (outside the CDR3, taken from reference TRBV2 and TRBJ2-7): EPEVTQTPSHQVTQMGQEVILRCVPISNHLYFYWYRQILGQKVEFLVSFYNNEISEKSEIFDDQFSVERPDGSNFTLKIRSTKLEDSAMYFCASSGSFLRTGSYEQYFGPGTRLTVT.

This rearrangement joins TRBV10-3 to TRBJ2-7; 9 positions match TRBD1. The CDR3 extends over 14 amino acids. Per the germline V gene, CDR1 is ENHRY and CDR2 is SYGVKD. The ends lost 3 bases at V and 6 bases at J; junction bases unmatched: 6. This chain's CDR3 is CAISDGTGPREQYF. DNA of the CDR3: TGTGCCATCAGTGACGGGACAGGGCCCCGCGAGCAGTACTTC.

CDR3 sequence: CASRKQGNHSPLHF. CDR3 DNA sequence: TGTGCCAGCAGAAAACAGGGGAATCATTCACCCCTCCACTTT. V gene TRBV28 combines with J gene TRBJ1-6; TRBD1 agrees at 7 bases. The germline V gene has CDR1 MDHEN and CDR2 SYDVKM. The length of the CDR3 is 14 residues. V was clipped by 6 bases and J by 8 bases; unmatched bases: 7.

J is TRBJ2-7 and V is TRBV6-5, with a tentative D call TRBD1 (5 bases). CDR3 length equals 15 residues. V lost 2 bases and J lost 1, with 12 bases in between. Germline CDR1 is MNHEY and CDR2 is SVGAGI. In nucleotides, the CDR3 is TGTGCCAGCAGTTACAGGGGTGGTTCTTCCTACGAGCAGTACTTC. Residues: CASSYRGGSSYEQYF.

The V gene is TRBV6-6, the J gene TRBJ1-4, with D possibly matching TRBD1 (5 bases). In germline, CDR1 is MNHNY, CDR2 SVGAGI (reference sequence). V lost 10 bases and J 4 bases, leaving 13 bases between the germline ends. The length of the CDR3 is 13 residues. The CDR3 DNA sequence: TGTGCCACCCATTACAGGAGTAATGAAAAACTGTTTTTT. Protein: CATHYRSNEKLFF.

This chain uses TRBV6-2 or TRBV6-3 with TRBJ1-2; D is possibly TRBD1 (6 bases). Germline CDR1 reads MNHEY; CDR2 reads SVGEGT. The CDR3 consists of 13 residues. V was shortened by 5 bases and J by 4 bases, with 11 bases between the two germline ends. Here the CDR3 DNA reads TGTGCCAGCAGTAAACGGACAGCCTATGGCTACACCTTC. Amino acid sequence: CASSKRTAYGYTF.

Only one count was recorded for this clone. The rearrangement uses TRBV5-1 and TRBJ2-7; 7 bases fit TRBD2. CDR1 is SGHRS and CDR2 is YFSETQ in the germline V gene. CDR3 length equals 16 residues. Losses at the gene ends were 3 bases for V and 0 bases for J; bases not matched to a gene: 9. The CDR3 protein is CASSSGGGQSSYEQYF. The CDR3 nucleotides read TGCGCCAGCAGCTCGGGAGGCGGCCAGAGCTCCTACGAGCAGTACTTC.

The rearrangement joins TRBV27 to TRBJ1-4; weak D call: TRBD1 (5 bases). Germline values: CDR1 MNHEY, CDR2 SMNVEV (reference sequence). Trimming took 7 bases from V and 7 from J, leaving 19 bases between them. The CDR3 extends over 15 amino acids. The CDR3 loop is CASKLAGQVGEKLFF. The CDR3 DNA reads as TGTGCCAGCAAACTTGCGGGGCAGGTGGGTGAAAAACTGTTTTTT.

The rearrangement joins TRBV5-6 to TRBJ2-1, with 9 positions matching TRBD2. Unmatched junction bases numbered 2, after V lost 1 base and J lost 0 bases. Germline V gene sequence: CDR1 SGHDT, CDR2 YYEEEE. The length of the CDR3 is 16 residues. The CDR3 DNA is TGTGCCAGCAGCTTGTTGCGGGGGGGCTCCTACAATGAGCAGTTCTTC. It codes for CASSLLRGGSYNEQFF. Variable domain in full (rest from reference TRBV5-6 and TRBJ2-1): DAGVTQSPTHLIKTRGQQVTLRCSPKSGHDTVSWYQQALGQGPQFIFQYYEEEERQRGNFPDRFSGHQFPNYSSELNVNALLLGDSALYLCASSLLRGGSYNEQFFGPGTRLTVL.

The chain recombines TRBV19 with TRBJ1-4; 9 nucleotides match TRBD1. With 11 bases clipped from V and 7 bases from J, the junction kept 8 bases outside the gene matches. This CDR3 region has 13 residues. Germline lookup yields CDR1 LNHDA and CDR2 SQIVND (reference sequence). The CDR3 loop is CASKGQGAEKLFF. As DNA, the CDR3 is TGTGCCTCAAAGGGACAGGGAGCTGAAAAACTGTTTTTT.

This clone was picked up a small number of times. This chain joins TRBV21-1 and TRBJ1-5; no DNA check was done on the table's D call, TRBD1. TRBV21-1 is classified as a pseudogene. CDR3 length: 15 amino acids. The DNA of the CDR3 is TGTGCCAGCAGCTCCCGGACAGGGCTTAATCAGCCCCAGCATTTT. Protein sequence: CASSSRTGLNQPQHF.

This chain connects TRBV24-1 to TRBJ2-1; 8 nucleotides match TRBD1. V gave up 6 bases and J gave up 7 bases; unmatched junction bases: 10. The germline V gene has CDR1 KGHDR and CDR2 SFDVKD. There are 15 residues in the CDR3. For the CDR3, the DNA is TGTGCCACCAGTCTAGGACAGGGTGGAAAGAATGAGCAGTTCTTC. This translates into CATSLGQGGKNEQFF.

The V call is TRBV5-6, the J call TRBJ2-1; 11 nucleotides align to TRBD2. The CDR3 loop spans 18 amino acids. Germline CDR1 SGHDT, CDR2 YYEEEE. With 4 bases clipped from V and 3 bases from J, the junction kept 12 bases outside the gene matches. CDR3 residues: CASSPEPPGLADYNEQFF. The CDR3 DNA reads TGTGCCAGCAGCCCAGAACCGCCGGGACTAGCGGACTACAATGAGCAGTTCTTC.

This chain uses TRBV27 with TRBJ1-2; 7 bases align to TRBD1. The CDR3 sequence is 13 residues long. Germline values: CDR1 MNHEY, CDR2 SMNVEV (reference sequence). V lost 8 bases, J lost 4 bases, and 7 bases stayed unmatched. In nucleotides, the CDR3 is TGTGCCAGCTATGGGGGACAGAGCTATGGCTACACCTTC. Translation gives CASYGGQSYGYTF.

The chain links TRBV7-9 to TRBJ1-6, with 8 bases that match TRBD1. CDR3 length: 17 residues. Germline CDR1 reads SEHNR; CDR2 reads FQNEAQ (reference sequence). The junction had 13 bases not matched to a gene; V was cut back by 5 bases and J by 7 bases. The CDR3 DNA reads TGTGCCAGCAGCGCTCCCCAAGGACAGGGAGGGAATTCACCCCTCCACTTT. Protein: CASSAPQGQGGNSPLHF.

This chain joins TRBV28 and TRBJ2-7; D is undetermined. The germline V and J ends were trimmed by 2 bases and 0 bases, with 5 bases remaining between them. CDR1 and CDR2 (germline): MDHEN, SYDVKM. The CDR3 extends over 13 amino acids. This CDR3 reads CASSLVSSYEQYF. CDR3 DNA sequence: TGTGCCAGCAGTTTAGTTAGCTCCTACGAGCAGTACTTC.

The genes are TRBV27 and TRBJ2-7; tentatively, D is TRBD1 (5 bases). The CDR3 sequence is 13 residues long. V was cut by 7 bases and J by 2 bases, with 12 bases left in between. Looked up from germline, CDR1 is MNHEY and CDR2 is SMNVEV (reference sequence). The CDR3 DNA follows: TGTGCCAGCACCCGGACATTCCCCTACGAGCAGTACTTC. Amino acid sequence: CASTRTFPYEQYF.

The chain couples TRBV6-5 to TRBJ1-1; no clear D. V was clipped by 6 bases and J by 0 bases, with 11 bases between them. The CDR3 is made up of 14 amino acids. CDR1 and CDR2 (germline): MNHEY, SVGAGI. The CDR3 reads CASRETDLNTEAFF. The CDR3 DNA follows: TGTGCCAGCAGGGAGACGGATTTGAACACTGAAGCTTTCTTT.

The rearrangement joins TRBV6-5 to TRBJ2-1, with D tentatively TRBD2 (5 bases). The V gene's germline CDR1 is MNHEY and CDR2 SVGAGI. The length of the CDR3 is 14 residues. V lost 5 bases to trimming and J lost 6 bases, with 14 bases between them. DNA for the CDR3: TGTGCCAGCAGTAGGTCTTACCTAGCCAATGAGCAGTTCTTC. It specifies CASSRSYLANEQFF.

The CDR3 here is CASSPRQGGEQFF. The DNA of the CDR3 is TGTGCCAGCTCACCAAGACAGGGTGGTGAGCAGTTCTTC. The V call is TRBV18, the J call TRBJ2-1; TRBD1 aligns across 7 bases. The CDR3 spans 13 residues. Trimming cost V 2 bases and J 9 bases; bases outside gene matches: 4. CDR1 and CDR2 (germline): KGHSH, LQKENI.